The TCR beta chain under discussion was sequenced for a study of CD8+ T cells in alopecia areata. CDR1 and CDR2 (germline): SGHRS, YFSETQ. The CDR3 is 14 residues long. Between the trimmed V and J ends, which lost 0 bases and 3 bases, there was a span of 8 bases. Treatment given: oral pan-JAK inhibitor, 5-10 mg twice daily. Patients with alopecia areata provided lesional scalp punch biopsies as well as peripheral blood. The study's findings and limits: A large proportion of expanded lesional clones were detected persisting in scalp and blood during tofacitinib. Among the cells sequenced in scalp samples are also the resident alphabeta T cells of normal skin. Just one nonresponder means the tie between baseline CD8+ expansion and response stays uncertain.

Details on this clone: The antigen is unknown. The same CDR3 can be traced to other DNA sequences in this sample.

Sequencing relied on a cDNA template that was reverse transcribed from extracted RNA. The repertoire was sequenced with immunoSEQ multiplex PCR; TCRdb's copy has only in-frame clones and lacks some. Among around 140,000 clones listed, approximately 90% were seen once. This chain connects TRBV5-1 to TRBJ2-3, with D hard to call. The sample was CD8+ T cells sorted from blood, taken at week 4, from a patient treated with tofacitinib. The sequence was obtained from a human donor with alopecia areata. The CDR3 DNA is TGCGCCAGCAGCTTGGCCGTTGGAACAGATACGCAGTATTTT. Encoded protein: CASSLAVGTDTQYF.